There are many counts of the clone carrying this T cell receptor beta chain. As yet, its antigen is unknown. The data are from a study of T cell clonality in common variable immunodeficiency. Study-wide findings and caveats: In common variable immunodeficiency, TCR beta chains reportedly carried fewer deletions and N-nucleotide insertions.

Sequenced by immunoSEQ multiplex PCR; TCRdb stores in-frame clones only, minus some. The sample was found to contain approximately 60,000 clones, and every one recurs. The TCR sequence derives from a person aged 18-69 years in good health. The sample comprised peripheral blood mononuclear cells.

This chain's CDR3 is CASRDSFNNYGYTF. The sequenced part of the CDR3 DNA is TGTGCCAGCAGGGACAGCTTCAATAACTATGGC. This sequence joins TRBV2 and TRBJ1-2; D possibly corresponds to TRBD1 (6 bases). The CDR3 end is not reached by the read, which stops 3 residues before it; the germline J gene fills it in. The CDR3 consists of 14 residues. V dropped 6 bases and J dropped 1 base, with 12 bases sitting between them. Germline assignment: CDR1 SNHLY and CDR2 FYNNEI.